This T cell receptor beta chain stems from a study of T cells in Graves' hyperthyroidism and ophthalmopathy. Using RNA transcripts as the source, TCR beta CDR3 regions were amplified. HTBI primers were employed in a first-round RT-PCR of the TCR CDR3. TCRdb used MiXCR to reprocess the multiplex PCR reads, holding one entry per CDR3 protein. The table includes some 440,000 distinct CDR3 sequences, approximately 15% detected once. This CDR3 region has 13 residues. Comments on this clonotype: A much larger clone is a single base away; this may be a read error.

The chain recombines TRBV12-3 or TRBV12-4 with TRBJ1-2, with D perhaps matching TRBD1 (5 bases). Source material: blood. The clonotype comes from a woman between 18 and 29 years old with Graves' hyperthyroidism. The DNA for the CDR3 is TGTGCCGGCAGGGCATCGGTCCCCTATGGCTACACCTTC. Translating it yields CAGRASVPYGYTF.